This record concerns one TCR beta chain sequence. The specificity of this receptor is unknown. There are no base qualities to consult, and no much larger clone falls within one base. For sequencing of the TCRbeta CDR3 region, genomic DNA was extracted from the sorted cells. The immunoSEQ Assay was used to sequence the TCRbeta CDR3 regions. The table was pulled from immuneACCESS by TCRdb, which kept in-frame rearrangements only. Such tables lose some clones; where checked, under half of the loss comes from unresolved V genes, and the rest has no known cause. This sample gives 85,000 to 120,000 clones in total; 75% to 95% of them show up just once. Of the sample, roughly 0.5% falls within the top ten clones. The data belong to a study of OX40 agonist ivuxolimab in advanced cancers. General notes on the study: The costimulatory receptor OX40 (CD134) was targeted by ivuxolimab, a fully human IgG2 agonistic monoclonal antibody. In the dose-escalation cohort, around four fifths of patients were male, and the mean age was 60 years with a range of about 20 to 80. Prior anti-PD-1, anti-PD-L1 or anti-CTLA-4 therapy was permitted, and checkpoint inhibitors had been received by around 40% of dose-escalation patients. The monotherapy dose-escalation portion (N of about 49 patients) of the phase I ivuxolimab trial is reported in the paper. Peripheral TCRbeta sequencing aimed to test whether ivuxolimab altered TCR sequence diversity and caused clonal T-cell expansion. Intravenous ivuxolimab was administered to patients every 2 weeks at six dose levels: 0.01, 0.1, 0.3, 1.5, 3 and 10 mg/kg. Of the roughly 52 dose-escalation patients, hepatocellular carcinoma was present in approximately 20, melanoma in roughly 15, renal cell carcinoma in 9 and head and neck cancer in 9. Partial responses were achieved by three dose-escalation patients, of whom one had hepatocellular carcinoma and two had cutaneous melanoma.

The trial excluded patients who had a history of autoimmune disease or who were on systemic immunosuppression. Peripheral blood for TCR sequencing was collected from all dose cohorts at baseline, on cycle 4 day 1, and on cycle 7 day 1. The samples were drawn from a first-in-human, open-label, multicenter phase I dose-escalation trial of ivuxolimab. Adults with locally advanced or metastatic head and neck squamous cell, hepatocellular, melanoma or renal cell carcinoma were enrolled in the trial. Before TCR sequencing, CD4+ T cells and CD8+ T cells from peripheral blood were sorted into separate populations. On the study overall, not on this receptor specifically: Clonal expansion of both CD4+ and CD8+ blood T cells was observed from baseline to week 6 at doses 0.1 to 3.0 mg/kg. In the 0.1-3.0 mg/kg groups, partial responders had among the lowest normalized peripheral clonal expansion, particularly in CD8+ T cells. On average, CD8+ T cells showed more expanded clones than CD4+ T cells after ivuxolimab. The antigen specificity of the clonally expanded peripheral T cells was not determined. Low levels of normalized T-cell clonal expansion were also seen in some patients who did not respond.

The germline V gene supplies CDR1 SGHTA and CDR2 FQGNSA. Inclusive of the bounding cysteine and phenylalanine, the CDR3 is 15 residues long. The DNA shown is the 45-base CDR3, in frame from base 1. The germline V end is reduced by 3 bases and the J end by 5 bases; junction bases left unmatched: 7. The sample was CD4+ or CD8+ T cells sorted from blood, taken in a trial of the OX40 agonist ivuxolimab. The TCR sequence derives from an adult with an advanced solid tumor such as melanoma, head and neck, liver or kidney cancer. The chain links TRBV7-2 with TRBJ2-5; TRBD2 fits 9 bases in the junction. Here is the DNA: TGTGCCAGCAGCTTCGGGAGCGGGGGGAGGGAGACCCAGTACTTC. The resulting protein is CASSFGSGGRETQYF.